This TCR beta chain was observed in a study of T cell responses to AZD1222 COVID-19 vaccine. Germline CDR1 is SEHNR and CDR2 is FQNEAQ (reference sequence). The CDR3 is 15 residues long. The ends were cut back, 5 bases at V and 3 bases at J, with 17 bases in the middle. The study's findings and limits: A reported finding is that nearly half of spike-specific TCRs target unmutated variant regions. Baseline seropositives among AZD1222 recipients totaled only five to seven.

This clone was observed a handful of times. Its antigen is not identified. Using immunoSEQ multiplex PCR, the repertoire was profiled, and TCRdb retains in-frame clones only, with some absent. Here the sample spans more than 75,000 clones, approximately 90% being singletons. The TCR comes from an adult in good health. The source material was peripheral blood, sampled on day 0 of AZD1222 vaccination. This sequence joins TRBV7-9 and TRBJ2-7; D tentatively fits TRBD1 or TRBD2 (6 bases each). The CDR3 loop reads CASSRRGTDFYEQYF. CDR3 DNA: TGTGCCAGCAGCAGGAGGGGGACGGATTTCTACGAGCAGTACTTC.